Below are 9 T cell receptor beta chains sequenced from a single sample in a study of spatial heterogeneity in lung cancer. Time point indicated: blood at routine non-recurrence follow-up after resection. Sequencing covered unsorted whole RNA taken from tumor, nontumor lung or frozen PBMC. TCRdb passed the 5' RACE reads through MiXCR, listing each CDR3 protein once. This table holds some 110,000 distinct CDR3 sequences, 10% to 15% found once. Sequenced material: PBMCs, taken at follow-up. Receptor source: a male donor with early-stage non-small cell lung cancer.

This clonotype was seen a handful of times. This CDR3 is CASGPLPETQYF. CDR3 DNA sequence: TGTGCCAGCGGTCCCCTGCCAGAGACCCAGTACTTC. The chain carries TRBV11-2 and TRBJ2-5; D ambiguous. The CDR3 has 12 amino acids. Germline V gene lookup returns CDR1 SGHAT and CDR2 FQNNGV. V was trimmed by 8 bases and J by 4 bases, leaving 11 bases between them.

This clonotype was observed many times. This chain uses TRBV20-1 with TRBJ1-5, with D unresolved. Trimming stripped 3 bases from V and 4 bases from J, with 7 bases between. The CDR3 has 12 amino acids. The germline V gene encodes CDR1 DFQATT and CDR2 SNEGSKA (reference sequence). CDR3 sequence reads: CSASIRNQPQHF. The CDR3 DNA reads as TGCAGTGCTAGTATCAGGAATCAGCCCCAGCATTTT.

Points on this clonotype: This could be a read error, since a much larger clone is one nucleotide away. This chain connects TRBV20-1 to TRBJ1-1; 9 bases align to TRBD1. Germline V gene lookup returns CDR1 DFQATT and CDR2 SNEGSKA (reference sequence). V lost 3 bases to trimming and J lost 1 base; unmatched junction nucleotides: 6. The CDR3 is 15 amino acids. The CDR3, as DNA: TGCAGTGCTAGGACAGGGGGTCCCAAGAACACTGAAGCTTTCTTT. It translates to CSARTGGPKNTEAFF.

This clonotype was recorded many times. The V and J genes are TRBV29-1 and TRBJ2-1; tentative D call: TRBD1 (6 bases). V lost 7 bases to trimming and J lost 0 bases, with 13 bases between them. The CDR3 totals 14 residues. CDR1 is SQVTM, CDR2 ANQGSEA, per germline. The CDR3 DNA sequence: TGCAGCGCTATGACAGGACTCTCCTACAATGAGCAGTTCTTC. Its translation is CSAMTGLSYNEQFF.

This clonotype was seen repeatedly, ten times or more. The CDR3 loop reads CAIRTGTDTQYF. As DNA, the CDR3 is TGTGCCATAAGGACAGGGACAGATACGCAGTATTTT. This chain connects TRBV10-3 to TRBJ2-3; TRBD1 matches at 8 bases. The CDR3 runs 12 residues. J was trimmed by 3 bases and V by 9 bases; bases with no gene match: 2. Looked up from germline, CDR1 is ENHRY and CDR2 is SYGVKD.

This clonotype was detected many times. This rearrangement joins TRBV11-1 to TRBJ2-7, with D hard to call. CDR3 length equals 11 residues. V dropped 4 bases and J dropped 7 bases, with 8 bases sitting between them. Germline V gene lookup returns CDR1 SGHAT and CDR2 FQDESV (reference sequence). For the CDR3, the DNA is TGTGCCAGCAGCTCCCGATGGGAGCAGTACTTC. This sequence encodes CASSSRWEQYF.

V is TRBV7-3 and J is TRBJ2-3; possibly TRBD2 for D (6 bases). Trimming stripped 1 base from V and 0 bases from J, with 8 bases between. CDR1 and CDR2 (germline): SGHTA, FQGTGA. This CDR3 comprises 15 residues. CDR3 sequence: CASSLIAGSTDTQYF. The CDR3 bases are TGTGCCAGCAGCTTAATTGCGGGGAGCACAGATACGCAGTATTTT. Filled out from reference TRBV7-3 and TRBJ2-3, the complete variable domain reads GAGVSQTPSNKVTEKGKYVELRCDPISGHTALYWYRQSLGQGPEFLIYFQGTGAADDSGLPNDRFFAVRPEGSVSTLKIQRTERGDSAVYLCASSLIAGSTDTQYFGPGTRLTVL.

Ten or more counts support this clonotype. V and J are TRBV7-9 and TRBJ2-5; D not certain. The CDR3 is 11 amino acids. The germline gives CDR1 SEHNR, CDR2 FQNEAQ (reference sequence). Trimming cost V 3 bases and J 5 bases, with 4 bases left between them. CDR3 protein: CASSLIETQYF. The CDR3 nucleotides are TGTGCCAGCAGCTTGATCGAGACCCAGTACTTC.

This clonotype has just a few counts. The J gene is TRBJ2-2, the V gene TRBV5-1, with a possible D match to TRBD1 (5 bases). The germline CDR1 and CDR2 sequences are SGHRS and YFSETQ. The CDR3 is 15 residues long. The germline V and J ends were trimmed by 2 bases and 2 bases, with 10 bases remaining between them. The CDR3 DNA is TGCGCCAGCAGCTTAAGGCAGGGTAACACCGGGGAGCTGTTTTTT. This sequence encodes CASSLRQGNTGELFF. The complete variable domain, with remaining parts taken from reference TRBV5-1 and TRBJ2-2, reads KAGVTQTPRYLIKTRGQQVTLSCSPISGHRSVSWYQQTPGQGLQFLFEYFSETQRNKGNFPGRFSGRQFSNSRSEMNVSTLELGDSALYLCASSLRQGNTGELFFGEGSRLTVL.